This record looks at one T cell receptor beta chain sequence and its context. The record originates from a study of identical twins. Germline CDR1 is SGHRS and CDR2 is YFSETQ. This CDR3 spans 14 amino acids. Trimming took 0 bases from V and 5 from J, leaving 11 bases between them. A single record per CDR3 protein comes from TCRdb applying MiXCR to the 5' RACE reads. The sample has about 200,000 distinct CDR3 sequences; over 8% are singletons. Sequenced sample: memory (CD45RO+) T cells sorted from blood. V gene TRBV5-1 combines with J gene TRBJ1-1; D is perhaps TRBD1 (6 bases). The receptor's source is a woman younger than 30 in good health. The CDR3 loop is CASSLGAQGTEAFF. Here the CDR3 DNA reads TGCGCCAGCAGCTTGGGGGCCCAGGGGACTGAAGCTTTCTTT. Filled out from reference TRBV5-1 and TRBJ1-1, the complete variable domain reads KAGVTQTPRYLIKTRGQQVTLSCSPISGHRSVSWYQQTPGQGLQFLFEYFSETQRNKGNFPGRFSGRQFSNSRSEMNVSTLELGDSALYLCASSLGAQGTEAFFGQGTRLTVV.